This TCR beta chain was observed in a study of blood T cell repertoires in COVID-19. Overall study: Collection of acute and convalescent COVID-19 samples took place in the United States, Italy and Spain. Nucleic acid was either cDNA or gDNA, and it came from T cells, B-cell-depleted T cells, or PBMCs.

As originally analysed: The authors estimated nucleated cell counts from reference gene primer amplification. Here immunoSEQ multiplex PCR was the method, and the copy in TCRdb shows in-frame clones only, minus some. Clone size and V and J calls were adopted from that table, with D and trimming inferred from the DNA. The data contain about 42,000 clones, about 77% of them singletons. V was clipped by 3 bases and J by 10 bases, with 7 bases between them. CDR1 is SGHTA and CDR2 is FQGTGA in the germline V gene. CDR3 length: 12 amino acids. The V gene is TRBV7-3, the J gene TRBJ1-6; D uncertain. This receptor was identified in a man older than 75 with acute or convalescent COVID-19. Sequencing input: peripheral blood. CDR3 residues: CASSFPGSPLHF. For the CDR3, the DNA is TGTGCCAGCAGCTTCCCCGGGTCACCCCTCCACTTT.